Each of the 20 T cell receptor beta chains below was sequenced from the same sample in a study of T cells in Graves' hyperthyroidism and ophthalmopathy. Amplification of TCR beta CDR3 regions was performed using RNA transcripts as template. During a first-round RT-PCR of the TCR CDR3, the HTBI primer set was used. Each CDR3 protein is one row after TCRdb ran MiXCR on the multiplex PCR reads. The sample consists of roughly 630,000 distinct CDR3 sequences, 15% to 19% of them appearing once. The sequencing input was blood. The receptor source for this set is a woman in her thirties with Graves' hyperthyroidism.

This clonotype was picked up many times. This rearrangement joins TRBV28 to TRBJ1-6; no reliable D call. CDR3 length equals 14 residues. CDR1 and CDR2 from the germline V gene are MDHEN and SYDVKM. The V and J ends lost 3 bases and 9 bases respectively, with 12 bases between them. This chain's CDR3 is CASSLKWARSPLHF. The CDR3 DNA is TGTGCCAGCAGTTTGAAGTGGGCCCGTTCACCCCTCCACTTT. Complete variable domain (other parts from reference TRBV28 and TRBJ1-6): DVKVTQSSRYLVKRTGEKVFLECVQDMDHENMFWYRQDPGLGLRLIYFSYDVKMKEKGDIPEGYSVSREKKERFSLILESASTNQTSMYLCASSLKWARSPLHFGNGTRLTVT.

The chain has TRBV13 and TRBJ2-2, with TRBD2 matching over 9 bases. The CDR3 runs 16 residues. V dropped 5 bases and J dropped 7; count of bases not matched to a gene: 11. Germline V lookup: CDR1 PRHDT, CDR2 FYEKMQ (reference sequence). CDR3 sequence reads: CASSLGTSRGGGELFF. The DNA for the CDR3 is TGTGCCAGCAGCCTCGGGACTAGCCGGGGAGGCGGGGAGCTGTTTTTT.

This clonotype was detected ten times or more. This sequence joins TRBV5-1 and TRBJ2-7, with 8 nucleotides matching TRBD2. This CDR3 has 15 residues. The J segment lost 5 bases and the V segment lost 3 bases, leaving 10 bases of the junction unmatched. Per the germline V gene, CDR1 is SGHRS and CDR2 is YFSETQ. Here the CDR3 reads CASSYSGLALDEQYF. The DNA for the CDR3 is TGCGCCAGCAGCTACTCAGGACTAGCTCTAGACGAGCAGTACTTC.

This clonotype was counted at least ten times. The chain employs TRBV20-1 and TRBJ2-3; weak D call: TRBD2 (5 bases). This CDR3 has 13 amino acids. V lost 3 bases to trimming and J lost 4 bases, with 11 bases between them. Germline V gene sequence: CDR1 DFQATT, CDR2 SNEGSKA (reference sequence). For the CDR3, the DNA is TGCAGTGCTAGCATTGGGGAGCCAGATACGCAGTATTTT. Residues: CSASIGEPDTQYF.

This clonotype was recorded at least ten times. This sequence joins TRBV28 and TRBJ2-1; D call uncertain. With 4 bases removed from V and 1 base from J, the gap between germline ends came to 17 bases. Germline V gene data show CDR1 as MDHEN and CDR2 as SYDVKM. This CDR3 is built from 17 residues. The CDR3 DNA is TGTGCCAGCAGTTATGTGGGTTTTCGGATATCCTACAATGAGCAGTTCTTC. As protein: CASSYVGFRISYNEQFF.

This clonotype was counted many times. The chain carries TRBV11-2 and TRBJ2-1; no firm D call. The CDR3 runs 13 residues. Looked up from germline, CDR1 is SGHAT and CDR2 is FQNNGV. The V and J ends lost 1 base and 9 bases respectively, with 10 bases between them. DNA of the CDR3: TGTGCCAGCAGCTTAGTTCGAGTGGCTGAGCAGTTCTTC. Its translation is CASSLVRVAEQFF.

This clonotype was counted at least ten times. The chain couples TRBV11-2 to TRBJ2-7; D remains unclear. Germline-derived CDR1 and CDR2 are SGHAT and FQNNGV. V was shortened by 1 base and J by 2 bases, with 9 bases between the two germline ends. This CDR3 comprises 14 residues. The CDR3 here is CASSLGTATYEQYF. CDR3 nucleotide sequence: TGTGCCAGCAGCTTAGGCACTGCCACCTACGAGCAGTACTTC.

The chain joins TRBV6-1 to TRBJ2-1, with TRBD2 identical over 7 bases. The CDR3 is 13 residues long. The germline V gene has CDR1 MNHNS and CDR2 SASEGT. J lost 8 bases, V lost 6 bases, and 7 bases had no gene match. The CDR3 bases are TGTGCCAGCAGCCAAGGACTAGTCTATGAGCAGTTCTTC. This codes for CASSQGLVYEQFF.

This clonotype has only a few counts. The chain recombines TRBV27 with TRBJ2-1; D may be TRBD1 (6 bases). V was shortened by 8 bases and J by 5 bases, with 10 bases between the two germline ends. This CDR3 has 12 residues. Germline V gene data show CDR1 as MNHEY and CDR2 as SMNVEV (reference sequence). As DNA, the CDR3 is TGTGCCAGCTGGACAGAAAACAATGAGCAGTTCTTC. It is translated as CASWTENNEQFF.

This clonotype was seen repeatedly, ten times or more. This chain uses TRBV28 with TRBJ2-7; 7 positions agree with TRBD2. This CDR3 contains 15 residues. V lost 3 bases and J lost 0; bases outside the gene matches: 5. CDR1 and CDR2 from the germline V gene are MDHEN and SYDVKM. CDR3 protein: CASSFFAGASYEQYF. DNA of the CDR3: TGTGCCAGCAGTTTCTTCGCGGGAGCCTCCTACGAGCAGTACTTC.

This clonotype showed up many times. The rearrangement uses TRBV27 and TRBJ1-5, with a tentative D call TRBD1 (6 bases). V lost 3 bases, J lost 2 bases, and 8 bases lay in between. Germline V gene lookup returns CDR1 MNHEY and CDR2 SMNVEV (reference sequence). This CDR3 is 14 amino acids long. Here the CDR3 DNA reads TGTGCCAGCAGTTTTACAGGGCGCAATCAGCCCCAGCATTTT. Protein sequence: CASSFTGRNQPQHF.

This clonotype was picked up many times. J is TRBJ2-1 and V is TRBV11-2; 7 nucleotides align to TRBD2. J was trimmed by 8 bases and V by 1 base; bases with no gene match: 11. The germline V gene has CDR1 SGHAT and CDR2 FQNNGV. The CDR3 extends over 16 amino acids. This CDR3 is CASSLVVGGPGHEQFF. CDR3 DNA sequence: TGTGCCAGCAGCTTAGTCGTGGGAGGGCCTGGCCATGAGCAGTTCTTC.

This clonotype was observed many times. V gene TRBV6-2 or TRBV6-3 combines with J gene TRBJ2-1; 10 bases line up with TRBD2. The CDR3 runs to 15 residues. Unmatched junction bases numbered 6, after V lost 6 bases and J lost 4 bases. Germline CDR1 MNHEY, CDR2 SVGEGT. CDR3 sequence (DNA): TGTGCCAGCAGAATTAGCGGGAGGATGTACAATGAGCAGTTCTTC. Amino acid sequence: CASRISGRMYNEQFF.

The V gene is TRBV4-1, the J gene TRBJ1-3; 8 bases map to TRBD1. Germline V gene lookup returns CDR1 MGHRA and CDR2 YSYEKL. The CDR3 contains 15 residues. With V trimmed by 4 bases and J by 2 bases, 4 bases remained unmatched. The DNA for the CDR3 is TGCGCCAGCAGCCGCGGACAGGGACCTGGAAACACCATATATTTT. As protein: CASSRGQGPGNTIYF.

This clonotype was seen at least ten times. The chain has TRBV15 and TRBJ2-3; 8 bases are shared with TRBD2. This CDR3 has 16 amino acids. The trim removed 2 bases at V and 2 bases at J, leaving 6 bases unmatched. The germline CDR1 and CDR2 sequences are LNHNV and YYDKDF (reference sequence). The CDR3 bases are TGTGCCACCAGCAGACGCAGCGGGGGCTTCACAGATACGCAGTATTTT. Its translation is CATSRRSGGFTDTQYF.

The chain recombines TRBV6-5 with TRBJ2-2, with unresolved D. CDR1 is MNHEY and CDR2 is SVGAGI in the germline V gene. This CDR3 is built from 11 residues. V was trimmed by 5 bases and J by 11 bases, leaving 9 bases between them. The CDR3 region is CASSHLAELFF. The CDR3 DNA reads TGTGCCAGCAGTCACCTGGCTGAGCTGTTTTTT.

The chain joins TRBV20-1 to TRBJ2-2; D not certain. The CDR3 has 15 amino acids. Looked up from germline, CDR1 is DFQATT and CDR2 is SNEGSKA (reference sequence). V lost 1 base, J lost 3 bases, and 12 bases lay in between. CDR3 loop: CSARGAGRDTGELFF. DNA for the CDR3: TGCAGTGCTAGAGGGGCAGGAAGGGACACCGGGGAGCTGTTTTTT.

This chain uses TRBV3-1 with TRBJ1-2, with a tentative D call TRBD1 (6 bases). This CDR3 spans 14 amino acids. V was shortened by 2 bases and J by 8 bases, with 15 bases between the two germline ends. Germline CDR1 LGHDT, CDR2 YNNKEL (reference sequence). CDR3 DNA sequence: TGTGCCAGCAGCCAAACAGGCCCAGGGGAGGGCTACACCTTC. This sequence encodes CASSQTGPGEGYTF.

This clonotype was detected ten times or more. This chain joins TRBV7-9 and TRBJ2-7; 7 bases line up with TRBD1. Germline V gene lookup returns CDR1 SEHNR and CDR2 FQNEAQ (reference sequence). The CDR3 length is 15 residues. Unmatched junction bases numbered 7, after V lost 0 bases and J lost 5 bases. The CDR3 loop reads CASSLARGQINEQYF. In nucleotides, the CDR3 is TGTGCCAGCAGCTTAGCGAGGGGACAGATCAACGAGCAGTACTTC.

This clonotype has at least ten counts. The V call is TRBV3-1, the J call TRBJ2-3; weak D call: TRBD2 (5 bases). With 4 bases removed from V and 4 bases from J, the gap between germline ends came to 12 bases. CDR1 is LGHDT, CDR2 YNNKEL, per germline (reference sequence). The CDR3 sequence is 14 residues long. DNA of the CDR3: TGTGCCAGCAGCCTTCCGGGGAGCGCAGATACGCAGTATTTT. Amino acids: CASSLPGSADTQYF.